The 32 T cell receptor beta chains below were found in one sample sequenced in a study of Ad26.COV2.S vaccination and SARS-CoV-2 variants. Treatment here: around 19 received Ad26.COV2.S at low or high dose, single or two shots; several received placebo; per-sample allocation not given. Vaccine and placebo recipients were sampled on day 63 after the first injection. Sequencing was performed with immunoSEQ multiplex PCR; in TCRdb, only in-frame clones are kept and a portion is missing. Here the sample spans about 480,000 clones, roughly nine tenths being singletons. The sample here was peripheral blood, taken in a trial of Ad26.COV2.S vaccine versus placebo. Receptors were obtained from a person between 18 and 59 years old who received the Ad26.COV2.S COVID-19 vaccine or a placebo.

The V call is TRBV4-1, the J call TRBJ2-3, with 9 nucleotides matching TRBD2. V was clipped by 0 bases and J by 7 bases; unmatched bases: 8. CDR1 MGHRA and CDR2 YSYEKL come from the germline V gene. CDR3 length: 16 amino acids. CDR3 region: CASSQDNAGGGNTQYF. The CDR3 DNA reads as TGCGCCAGCAGCCAAGATAACGCGGGAGGGGGGAATACGCAGTATTTT.

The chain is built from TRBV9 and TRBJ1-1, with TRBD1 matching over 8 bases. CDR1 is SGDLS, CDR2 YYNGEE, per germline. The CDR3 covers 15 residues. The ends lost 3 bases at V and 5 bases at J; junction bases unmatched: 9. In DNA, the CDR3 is TGTGCCAGCAGCGGGACAGGGAAAGTGAGGACTGAAGCTTTCTTT. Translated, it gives CASSGTGKVRTEAFF.

CDR3 nucleotides: TGTGCCAGCAGCTTATCGGGAGGGCCCTCGTACGAGCAGTACTTC. Its translation is CASSLSGGPSYEQYF. The rearrangement joins TRBV11-3 to TRBJ2-7; 8 nucleotides match TRBD2. The CDR3 contains 15 residues. CDR1 is SGHNT, CDR2 YENEEA, per germline. V shed 2 bases and J 4 bases; nucleotides not matched to a gene: 7.

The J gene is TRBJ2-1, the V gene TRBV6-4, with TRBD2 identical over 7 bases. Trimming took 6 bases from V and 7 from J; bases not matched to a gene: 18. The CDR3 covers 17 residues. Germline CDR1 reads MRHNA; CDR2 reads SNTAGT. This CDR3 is CASSPEAGGSFFNEQFF. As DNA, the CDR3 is TGTGCCAGCAGCCCCGAGGCCGGCGGGAGTTTCTTTAATGAGCAGTTCTTC.

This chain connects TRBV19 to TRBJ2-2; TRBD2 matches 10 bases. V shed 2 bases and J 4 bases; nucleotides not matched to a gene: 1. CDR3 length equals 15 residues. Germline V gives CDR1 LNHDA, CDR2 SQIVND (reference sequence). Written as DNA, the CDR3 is TGTGCCAGTAGTATAAGGACTAGCGGCACCGGGGAGCTGTTTTTT. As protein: CASSIRTSGTGELFF.

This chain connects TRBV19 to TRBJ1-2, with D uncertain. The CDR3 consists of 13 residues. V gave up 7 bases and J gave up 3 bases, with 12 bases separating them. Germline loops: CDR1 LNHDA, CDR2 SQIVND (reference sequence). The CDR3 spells CASKRAGDYGYTF. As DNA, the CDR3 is TGTGCCAGTAAGAGGGCTGGGGACTATGGCTACACCTTC.

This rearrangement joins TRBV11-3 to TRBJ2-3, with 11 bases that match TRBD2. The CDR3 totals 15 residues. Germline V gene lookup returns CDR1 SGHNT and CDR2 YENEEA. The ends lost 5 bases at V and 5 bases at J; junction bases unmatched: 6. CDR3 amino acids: CASSPGTSGGDTQYF. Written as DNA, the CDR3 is TGTGCCAGCAGCCCCGGGACTAGCGGAGGAGATACGCAGTATTTT. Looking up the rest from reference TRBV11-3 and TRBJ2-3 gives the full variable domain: EAGVVQSPRYKIIEKKQPVAFWCNPISGHNTLYWYLQNLGQGPELLIRYENEEAVDDSQLPKDRFSAERLKGVDSTLKIQPAELGDSAVYLCASSPGTSGGDTQYFGPGTRLTVL.

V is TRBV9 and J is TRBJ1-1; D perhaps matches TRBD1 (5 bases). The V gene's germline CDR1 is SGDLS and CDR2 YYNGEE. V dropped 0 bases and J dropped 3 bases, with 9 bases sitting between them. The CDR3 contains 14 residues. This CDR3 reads CASSVDGADTEAFF. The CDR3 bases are TGTGCCAGCAGCGTAGATGGGGCGGACACTGAAGCTTTCTTT.

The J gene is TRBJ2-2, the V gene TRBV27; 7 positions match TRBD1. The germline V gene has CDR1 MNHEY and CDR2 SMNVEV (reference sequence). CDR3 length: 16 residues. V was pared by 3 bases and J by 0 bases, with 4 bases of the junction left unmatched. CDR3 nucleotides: TGTGCCAGCAGTTTCTTGGGACAGCCGAACACCGGGGAGCTGTTTTTT. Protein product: CASSFLGQPNTGELFF.

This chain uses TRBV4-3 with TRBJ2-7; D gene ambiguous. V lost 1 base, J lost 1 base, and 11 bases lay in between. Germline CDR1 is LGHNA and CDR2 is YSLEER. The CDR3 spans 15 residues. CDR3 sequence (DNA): TGCGCCAGCAGCCAAGGGGTCAGTGCATCCTACGAGCAGTACTTC. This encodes CASSQGVSASYEQYF.

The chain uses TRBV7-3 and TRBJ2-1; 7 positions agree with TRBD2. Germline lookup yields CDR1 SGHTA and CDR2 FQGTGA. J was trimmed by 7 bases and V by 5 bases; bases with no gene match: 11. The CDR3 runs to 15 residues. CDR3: CASSRSGGRGNEQFF. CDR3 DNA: TGTGCCAGCAGCAGATCGGGCGGGAGAGGTAATGAGCAGTTCTTC. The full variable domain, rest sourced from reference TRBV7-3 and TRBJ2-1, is GAGVSQTPSNKVTEKGKYVELRCDPISGHTALYWYRQSLGQGPEFLIYFQGTGAADDSGLPNDRFFAVRPEGSVSTLKIQRTERGDSAVYLCASSRSGGRGNEQFFGPGTRLTVL.

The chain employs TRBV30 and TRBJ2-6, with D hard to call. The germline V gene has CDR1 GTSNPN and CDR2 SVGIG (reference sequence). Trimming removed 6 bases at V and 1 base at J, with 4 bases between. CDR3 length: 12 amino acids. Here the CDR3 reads CACFSGANVLTF. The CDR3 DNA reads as TGTGCCTGCTTTTCTGGGGCCAACGTCCTGACTTTC.

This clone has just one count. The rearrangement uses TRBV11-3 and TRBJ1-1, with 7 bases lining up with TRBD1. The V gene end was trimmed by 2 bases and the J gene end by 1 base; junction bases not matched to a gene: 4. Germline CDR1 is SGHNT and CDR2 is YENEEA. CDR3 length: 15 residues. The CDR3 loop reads CASSLHAGGNTEAFF. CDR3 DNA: TGTGCCAGCAGCTTACACGCAGGGGGGAACACTGAAGCTTTCTTT.

CDR3 in amino acids: CASSLTDRTYEQYF. Here the CDR3 DNA reads TGTGCCAGCAGTCTGACTGACAGGACCTACGAGCAGTACTTC. This chain joins TRBV28 and TRBJ2-7; the D gene is possibly TRBD1 (6 bases). The germline gives CDR1 MDHEN, CDR2 SYDVKM. The CDR3 is 14 residues long. V was trimmed by 5 bases and J by 2 bases, leaving 13 bases between them.

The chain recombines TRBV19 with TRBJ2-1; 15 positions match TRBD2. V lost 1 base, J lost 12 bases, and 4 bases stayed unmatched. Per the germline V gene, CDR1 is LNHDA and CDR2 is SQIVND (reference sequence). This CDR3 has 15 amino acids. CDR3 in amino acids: CASSIGTSGRGWQFF. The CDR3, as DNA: TGTGCCAGTAGTATAGGGACTAGCGGGAGGGGGTGGCAGTTCTTC.

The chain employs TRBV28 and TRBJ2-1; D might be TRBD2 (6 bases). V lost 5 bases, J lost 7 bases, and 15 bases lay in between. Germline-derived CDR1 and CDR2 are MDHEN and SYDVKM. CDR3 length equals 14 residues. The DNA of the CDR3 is TGTGCCAGCAGTCCCCCTTTGACTAGGAATGAGCAGTTCTTC. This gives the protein CASSPPLTRNEQFF.

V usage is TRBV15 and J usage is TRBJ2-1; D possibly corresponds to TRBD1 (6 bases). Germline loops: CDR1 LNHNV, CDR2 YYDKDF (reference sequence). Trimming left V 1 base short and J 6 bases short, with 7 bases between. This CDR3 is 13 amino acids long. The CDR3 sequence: CATSRGRGNEQFF. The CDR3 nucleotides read TGTGCCACCAGCAGAGGCAGGGGCAATGAGCAGTTCTTC. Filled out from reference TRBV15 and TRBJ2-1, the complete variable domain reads DAMVIQNPRYQVTQFGKPVTLSCSQTLNHNVMYWYQQKSSQAPKLLFHYYDKDFNNEADTPDNFQSRRPNTSFCFLDIRSPGLGDTAMYLCATSRGRGNEQFFGPGTRLTVL.

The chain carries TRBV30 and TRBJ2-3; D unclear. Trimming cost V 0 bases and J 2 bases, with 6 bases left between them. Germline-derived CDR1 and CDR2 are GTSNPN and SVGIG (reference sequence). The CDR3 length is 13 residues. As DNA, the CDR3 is TGTGCCTGGAGTGTCGGAAACACAGATACGCAGTATTTT. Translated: CAWSVGNTDTQYF.

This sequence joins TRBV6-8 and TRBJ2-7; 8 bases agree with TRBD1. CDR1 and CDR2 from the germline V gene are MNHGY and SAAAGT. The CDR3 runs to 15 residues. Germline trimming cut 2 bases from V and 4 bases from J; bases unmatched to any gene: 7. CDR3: CASSYRQGAGYEQYF. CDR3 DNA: TGTGCCAGCAGTTACCGCCAGGGGGCGGGGTACGAGCAGTACTTC.

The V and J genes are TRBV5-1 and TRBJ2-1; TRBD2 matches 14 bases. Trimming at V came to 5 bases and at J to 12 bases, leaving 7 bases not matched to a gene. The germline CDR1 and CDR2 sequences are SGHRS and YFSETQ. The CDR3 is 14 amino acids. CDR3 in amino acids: CASRQTSGRALQFF. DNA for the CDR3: TGCGCCAGCAGACAGACTAGCGGGAGGGCCTTGCAGTTCTTC. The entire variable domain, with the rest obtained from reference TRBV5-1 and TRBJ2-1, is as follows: KAGVTQTPRYLIKTRGQQVTLSCSPISGHRSVSWYQQTPGQGLQFLFEYFSETQRNKGNFPGRFSGRQFSNSRSEMNVSTLELGDSALYLCASRQTSGRALQFFGPGTRLTVL.

CDR3 in DNA: TGTGCCACCAGCAGAGATAACCAGGCACTGAACACTGAAGCTTTCTTT. Translated, it gives CATSRDNQALNTEAFF. The chain employs TRBV15 and TRBJ1-1; D unclear. Trimming shortened V by 0 bases and J by 0 bases, and 11 bases separated the two germline ends. This CDR3 has 16 residues. Per germline, CDR1 LNHNV and CDR2 YYDKDF (reference sequence).

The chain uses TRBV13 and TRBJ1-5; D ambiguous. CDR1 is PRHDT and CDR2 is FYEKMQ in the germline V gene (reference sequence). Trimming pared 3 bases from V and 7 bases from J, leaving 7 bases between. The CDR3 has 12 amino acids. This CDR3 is CASSFLGQPQHF. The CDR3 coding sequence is TGTGCCAGCAGCTTCTTAGGGCAGCCCCAGCATTTT.

CDR3 DNA sequence: TGTGCCAGCAGCTCAGCGACAGGGTCAGTAAATGAGCAGTTCTTC. It specifies CASSSATGSVNEQFF. The V call is TRBV7-2, the J call TRBJ2-1, with 7 bases that match TRBD1. The CDR3 has 15 residues. Per the germline V gene, CDR1 is SGHTA and CDR2 is FQGNSA. V trimming: 4 bases; J trimming: 7 bases; junction bases outside the gene matches: 10.

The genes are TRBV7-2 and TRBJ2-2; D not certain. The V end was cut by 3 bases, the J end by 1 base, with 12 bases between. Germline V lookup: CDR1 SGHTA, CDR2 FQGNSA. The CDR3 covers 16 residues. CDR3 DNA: TGTGCCAGCAGCTTCCCCCACCTCGGGAACACCGGGGAGCTGTTTTTT. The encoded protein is CASSFPHLGNTGELFF.

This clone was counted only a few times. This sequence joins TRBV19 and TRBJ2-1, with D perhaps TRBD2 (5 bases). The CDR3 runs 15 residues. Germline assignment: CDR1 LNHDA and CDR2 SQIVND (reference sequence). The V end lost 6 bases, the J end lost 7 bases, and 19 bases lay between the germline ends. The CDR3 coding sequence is TGTGCCAGTAGAGAAGAGGGCCGAAGAGGAAATGAGCAGTTCTTC. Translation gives CASREEGRRGNEQFF.

Here the CDR3 reads CATMPGRGNNEQFF. In DNA form, the CDR3 reads TGTGCCACCATGCCTGGACGGGGAAACAATGAGCAGTTCTTC. V usage is TRBV19 and J usage is TRBJ2-1; TRBD2 is a possible D gene (5 bases). The germline gives CDR1 LNHDA, CDR2 SQIVND (reference sequence). This CDR3 has 14 residues. Trimming left V 10 bases short and J 5 bases short, with 18 bases between.

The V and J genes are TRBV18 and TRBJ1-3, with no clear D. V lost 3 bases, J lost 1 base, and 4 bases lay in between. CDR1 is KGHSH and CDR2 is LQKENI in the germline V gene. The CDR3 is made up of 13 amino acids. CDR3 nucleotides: TGTGCCAGCTCACCGGAGTCTGGAAACACCATATATTTT. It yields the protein CASSPESGNTIYF.

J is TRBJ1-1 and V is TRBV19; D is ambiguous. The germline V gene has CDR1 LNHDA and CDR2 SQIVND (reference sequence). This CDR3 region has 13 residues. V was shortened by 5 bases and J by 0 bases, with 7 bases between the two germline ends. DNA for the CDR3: TGTGCCAGTAGTCAAAAGATGAACACTGAAGCTTTCTTT. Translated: CASSQKMNTEAFF.

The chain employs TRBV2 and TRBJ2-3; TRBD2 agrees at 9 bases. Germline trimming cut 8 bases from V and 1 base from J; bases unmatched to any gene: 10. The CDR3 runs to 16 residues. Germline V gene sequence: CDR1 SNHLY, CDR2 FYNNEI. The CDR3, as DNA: TGTGCCAGCGTCGGTTCAAGCGGGAGGCGCACAGATACGCAGTATTTT. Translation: CASVGSSGRRTDTQYF. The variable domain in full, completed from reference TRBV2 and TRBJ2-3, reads EPEVTQTPSHQVTQMGQEVILRCVPISNHLYFYWYRQILGQKVEFLVSFYNNEISEKSEIFDDQFSVERPDGSNFTLKIRSTKLEDSAMYFCASVGSSGRRTDTQYFGPGTRLTVL.

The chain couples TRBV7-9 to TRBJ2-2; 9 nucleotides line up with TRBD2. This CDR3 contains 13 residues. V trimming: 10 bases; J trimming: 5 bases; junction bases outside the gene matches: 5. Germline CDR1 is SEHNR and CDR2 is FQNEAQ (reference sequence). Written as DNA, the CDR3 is TGTGCCATAGCGGGAGATGGGACCGGGGAGCTGTTTTTT. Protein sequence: CAIAGDGTGELFF.

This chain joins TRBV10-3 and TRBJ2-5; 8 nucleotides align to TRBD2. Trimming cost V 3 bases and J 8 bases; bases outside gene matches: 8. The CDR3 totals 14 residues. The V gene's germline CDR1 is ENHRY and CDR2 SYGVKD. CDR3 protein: CAISDTGTSSTQYF. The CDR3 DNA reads TGTGCCATCAGTGATACCGGGACTAGTAGTACCCAGTACTTC.

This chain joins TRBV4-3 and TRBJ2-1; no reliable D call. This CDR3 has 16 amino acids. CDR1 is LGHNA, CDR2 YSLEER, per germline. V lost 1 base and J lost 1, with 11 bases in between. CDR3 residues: CASSQGLAPSYNEQFF. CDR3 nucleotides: TGCGCCAGCAGCCAAGGGTTAGCTCCTTCCTACAATGAGCAGTTCTTC.